One sample yielded the 19 T cell receptor beta chains listed below, sequenced in a study of shared clonotypes between healthy human individuals. Using immunoSEQ multiplex PCR, the repertoire was profiled, and TCRdb retains in-frame clones only, with some absent. The data hold about a million clones, with approximately 80% observed a single time. Sequences were obtained from memory CD4+ T cells sorted from blood. The sample's subset: CD45RA-negative fraction. The source is a man aged 18 to 30 in good health.

This clone has a handful of counts. The rearrangement joins TRBV4-1 to TRBJ1-5; no clear D gene. Germline CDR1 MGHRA, CDR2 YSYEKL. The V end was cut by 0 bases, the J end by 6 bases, with 12 bases between. The CDR3 spans 15 residues. The CDR3 region has the DNA TGCGCCAGCAGCCAAGATTTGTCAGGTTTTCAGCCCCAGCATTTT. This translates into CASSQDLSGFQPQHF.

The rearrangement links TRBV18 to TRBJ2-5; D is ambiguous. This CDR3 is 15 amino acids long. From germline, CDR1 is KGHSH and CDR2 LQKENI. V shed 3 bases and J shed 5 bases, with 16 bases lying between them. The CDR3 DNA reads as TGTGCCAGCTCACCCCCGGGTCCCATGGGGGAGACCCAGTACTTC. It is translated as CASSPPGPMGETQYF.

The gene calls are TRBV19 and TRBJ2-7, with D possibly TRBD2 on 7 matching bases. The length of the CDR3 is 14 residues. Per germline, CDR1 LNHDA and CDR2 SQIVND (reference sequence). Trimming stripped 6 bases from V and 2 bases from J, with 14 bases between. CDR3 nucleotide sequence: TGTGCCAGTAGCTGGGGCGGGGGCCCCTACGAGCAGTACTTC. Its protein product is CASSWGGGPYEQYF.

V gene TRBV30 combines with J gene TRBJ1-4; TRBD1 is a possible D gene (6 bases). Per the germline V gene, CDR1 is GTSNPN and CDR2 is SVGIG (reference sequence). The CDR3 has 14 amino acids. Trimming shortened V by 0 bases and J by 4 bases, and 9 bases separated the two germline ends. The CDR3 spells CAWSVQGGNEKLFF. CDR3 nucleotides: TGTGCCTGGAGTGTACAAGGGGGTAATGAAAAACTGTTTTTT.

This chain links TRBV5-1 with TRBJ2-1; the D call may be TRBD1 or TRBD2 (6 bases each). The V end was cut by 4 bases, the J end by 1 base, with 15 bases between. Germline-derived CDR1 and CDR2 are SGHRS and YFSETQ. The CDR3 loop spans 16 amino acids. This chain's CDR3 is CASSGGGVLSYNEQFF. The CDR3 coding sequence is TGCGCCAGCAGCGGGGGCGGGGTTCTTTCCTACAATGAGCAGTTCTTC.

This rearrangement joins TRBV7-8 to TRBJ1-6; possibly TRBD1 for D (5 bases). CDR1 and CDR2 (germline): SGHVS, FQNEAQ. The CDR3 spans 13 residues. Trimming cost V 3 bases and J 7 bases, with 7 bases left between them. CDR3 sequence (DNA): TGTGCCAGCAGCTTTGCAGGGAATTCACCCCTCCACTTT. Protein sequence: CASSFAGNSPLHF.

The chain carries TRBV6-4 and TRBJ1-1; D ambiguous. Germline-derived CDR1 and CDR2 are MRHNA and SNTAGT. Trimming cost V 6 bases and J 5 bases, with 13 bases left between them. The CDR3 loop spans 13 amino acids. The CDR3 DNA reads TGTGCCAGCAGCGCAACGGGAGAGACTGAAGCTTTCTTT. This translates into CASSATGETEAFF.

This rearrangement joins TRBV5-8 to TRBJ2-2, with D tentatively TRBD2 (6 bases). The V gene lost 4 bases and the J gene lost 2 bases, with 15 bases spanning the gap. From germline, CDR1 is SGHTS and CDR2 YDEGEE. This CDR3 contains 16 residues. CDR3 bases: TGTGCCAGCAGCGCGGGGTCGGGATTCAACACCGGGGAGCTGTTTTTT. Translation: CASSAGSGFNTGELFF.

CDR3 residues: CASSISWTGNTEAFF. Written as DNA, the CDR3 is TGTGCCAGTAGTATCTCCTGGACCGGTAACACTGAAGCTTTCTTT. The chain recombines TRBV19 with TRBJ1-1; D gene ambiguous. This CDR3 spans 15 amino acids. The V end was cut by 3 bases, the J end by 2 bases, with 13 bases between. Per germline, CDR1 LNHDA and CDR2 SQIVND (reference sequence).

In the case of this clone: The same CDR3 can be traced to other DNA sequences in this sample. The chain couples TRBV28 to TRBJ2-7, with TRBD1 identical over 8 bases. Germline CDR1 and CDR2: MDHEN and SYDVKM. The CDR3 runs 14 residues. The trim removed 6 bases at V and 2 bases at J, leaving 6 bases unmatched. The CDR3 region is CASSLGQGPYEQYF. CDR3 DNA: TGTGCCAGCAGCCTCGGACAGGGACCCTACGAGCAGTACTTC.

There are a few counts of this clone. The CDR3 region is CAHDRGVNYGYTF. The CDR3 coding sequence is TGTGCCCACGACAGGGGGGTGAACTATGGCTACACCTTC. The chain has TRBV30 and TRBJ1-2, with 9 bases that match TRBD1. J was trimmed by 2 bases and V by 8 bases; bases with no gene match: 6. Germline CDR1 is GTSNPN and CDR2 is SVGIG (reference sequence). CDR3 size: 13 residues.

The V gene is TRBV18, the J gene TRBJ1-5; D remains ambiguous. Trimming stripped 5 bases from V and 5 bases from J, with 16 bases between. From germline, CDR1 is KGHSH and CDR2 LQKENI. CDR3 length: 15 residues. The CDR3 sequence is CASSSQPGPDQPQHF. As DNA, the CDR3 is TGTGCCAGCTCATCTCAACCCGGCCCAGATCAGCCCCAGCATTTT.

This clone has just one count. V is TRBV29-1 and J is TRBJ2-1; tentatively, D is TRBD2 (6 bases). V was cut by 1 base and J by 6 bases, with 19 bases left in between. CDR1 and CDR2 (germline): SQVTM, ANQGSEA. The CDR3 spans 16 residues. CDR3 amino acids: CSVEVGEVGRVNEQFF. The CDR3 bases are TGCAGCGTTGAAGTAGGGGAGGTGGGCAGGGTCAATGAGCAGTTCTTC.

The gene calls are TRBV28 and TRBJ1-2, with no clear D. Looked up from germline, CDR1 is MDHEN and CDR2 is SYDVKM. Trimming left V 5 bases short and J 4 bases short, with 5 bases between. The CDR3 extends over 11 amino acids. This CDR3 is CASSTLYGYTF. DNA of the CDR3: TGTGCCAGCAGTACACTCTATGGCTACACCTTC.

The rearrangement uses TRBV6-5 and TRBJ2-1, with D possibly TRBD2 on 5 matching bases. The ends were cut back, 6 bases at V and 4 bases at J, with 16 bases in the middle. Germline CDR1 and CDR2: MNHEY and SVGAGI. The CDR3 loop spans 15 amino acids. CDR3 protein: CASRPGSGTYNEQFF. In DNA, the CDR3 is TGTGCCAGCAGACCCGGCAGCGGAACGTACAATGAGCAGTTCTTC.

The chain combines TRBV5-1 with TRBJ2-3, with 9 nucleotides matching TRBD2. The ends lost 7 bases at V and 0 bases at J; junction bases unmatched: 3. The CDR3 has 14 residues. CDR1 is SGHRS and CDR2 is YFSETQ in the germline V gene. The CDR3 bases are TGCGCCAGCTGTACTAGCGGGAGCACAGATACGCAGTATTTT. Its translation is CASCTSGSTDTQYF.

V and J are TRBV7-3 and TRBJ2-3, with D possibly being TRBD1 or TRBD2 (6 bases each). Germline loops: CDR1 SGHTA, CDR2 FQGTGA. The CDR3 is made up of 16 amino acids. Trimming left V 5 bases short and J 6 bases short, with 21 bases between. CDR3 sequence (DNA): TGTGCCAGCAGCAAATCGGCTAGGGGGACTTCGGATACGCAGTATTTT. This gives the protein CASSKSARGTSDTQYF.

The J gene is TRBJ2-1, the V gene TRBV29-1; 9 bases are a match to TRBD2. The CDR3 totals 14 residues. Germline V lookup: CDR1 SQVTM, CDR2 ANQGSEA. The V gene end was trimmed by 4 bases and the J gene end by 2 bases; junction bases not matched to a gene: 3. This CDR3 is CSVAGGRAYNEQFF. The CDR3 DNA reads TGCAGCGTTGCGGGCGGGAGGGCCTACAATGAGCAGTTCTTC.

The gene calls are TRBV9 and TRBJ2-7; 7 nucleotides align to TRBD1. This CDR3 has 14 amino acids. V was pared by 4 bases and J by 5 bases, with 9 bases of the junction left unmatched. Germline V gene data show CDR1 as SGDLS and CDR2 as YYNGEE. The CDR3 loop reads CASSITDRVNEQYF. The CDR3 nucleotides are TGTGCCAGCAGCATAACTGACAGGGTAAACGAGCAGTACTTC. Full variable domain (missing parts from reference TRBV9 and TRBJ2-7): DSGVTQTPKHLITATGQRVTLRCSPRSGDLSVYWYQQSLDQGLQFLIQYYNGEERAKGNILERFSAQQFPDLHSELNLSSLELGDSALYFCASSITDRVNEQYFGPGTRLTVT.